This T cell receptor beta chain was identified during a study of regulatory T cells in long-lasting Graves disease (dated by TCRdb to 2020 to 2022). In terms of the full investigation: Newly diagnosed Graves' disease patients had taken antithyroid drugs for less than 3 months. Persistent Graves' disease patients were compared with newly diagnosed Graves' disease patients by peripheral blood TCR sequencing and RNA sequencing. The study took place in China and was registered as a clinical trial. TCR sequencing covered 13 persistent and some 20 newly diagnosed Graves' disease patients, some 33 samples in total. Results the study describes overall, beyond this receptor: Only the TCR beta chain was sequenced and analyzed. TRBV28, TRBJ1-2 and TRBJ2-5 were preferentially used in persistent disease, while TRBV20-1 and TRBJ2-1 were favored in newly diagnosed disease. Persistent patients shared more public clonotypes among themselves (around 3,000) than newly diagnosed patients did (approximately 900). The authors acknowledged the small sample size as a limitation that may reduce accuracy. Compared with newly diagnosed patients, patients with persistent Graves' disease had lower TCR Shannon entropy and fewer highly expanded clones, which suggests clonal expansion. Because the primary lesion, thyroid tissue, could not be accessed, the study looked at peripheral blood alone.

Details on this clonotype: Its antigen is currently not known. Base quality data are lacking; no much larger clone is found one base away.

The CDR3 covers 15 residues, taking in both the cysteine and the phenylalanine. The kept DNA is CDR3 alone, 45 bases in frame from the first base. V sheds 2 bases and J sheds 0 bases, leaving 11 bases between their ends. CDR1 and CDR2 are drawn from the germline V gene: ENHRY, SYGVKD. Sample time point, as interpreted from the label and publication: newly diagnosed GD, antithyroid drugs for less than 3 months. For both TCR sequencing and RNA sequencing, RNA was extracted from PBMCs using TRIzol. The diagnosis of Graves' disease was made according to American Thyroid Association guidelines. Patients were recruited from an endocrinology department in Xi'an, China. Each patient gave around 9 milliliters of peripheral blood, collected in an EDTA anticoagulant tube. Ficoll Paque Plus density gradient separation was used to isolate PBMCs, and no additional T cell sorting was done. An Agilent 2100 Bioanalyzer and agarose gel were used to check RNA quality, while a NanoDrop 2000 measured RNA concentration.

The library was made by multiplex PCR. The sample was run on an Illumina HiSeq 4000. iRepertoire HTBI primers and Arm-PCR amplification of CDR3 regions were used to construct TCR beta libraries. PCR products were gel purified before sequencing. The paper's processing steps were these. Across samples, 55 to 80 TRBV and 14 TRBJ segments were identified and used for gene usage analysis of CDR3 amino acid clonotypes. COPE and FqMerger were used to merge filtered high-quality paired reads into contigs. Contigs were aligned with BLAST to IMGT TRBV, TRBD and TRBJ reference genes, and CDR3 was defined per IMGT. Highly expanded clones were defined as clonotypes with a frequency above 0.1%. Shannon entropy was used to measure repertoire diversity, and the Gini coefficient was used to measure V-J evenness. A clonotype found in more than one individual was treated as public. TCRdb reprocessed the public reads (quality trimming at Q25 with fastp, clone calling with MiXCR) and kept in-frame beta chains. Rows matching on CDR3 protein sequence are summarized as one entry with the most common DNA and genes. These V and J calls derive from TCRdb rather than the authors' analysis. The sample table shows more than 400,000 distinct CDR3 sequences, and about 17% are seen once. More than 10% of the sample comes from the top ten.

In addition, the sample was reused for a study of T cells in Graves' hyperthyroidism and ophthalmopathy. Taken from the second paper: Stable Graves' hyperthyroidism was defined as the absence of progression to ophthalmopathy over 18 months of follow-up. Hyperthyroidism patients were aged 18 to 65 years and newly diagnosed, with disease duration of less than 2 months. Exclusion was applied to patients with uncontrolled infections, other autoimmune diseases, pregnancy or lactation. Clinical symptoms, serum thyroxine and TRAb, thyroid ultrasound, and orbital computed tomography formed the basis for the diagnoses. The first round of RT-PCR for the TCR CDR3 was performed with the HTBI primer set and the Qiagen OneStep RT-PCR kit. Most expanded thyroid clonotypes (frequency above 0.001) were also detected in blood, a finding suggesting that blood repertoires may reflect thyroid immune responses. In cross-validation, a model built on a 13 V-J signature told ophthalmopathy apart from stable hyperthyroidism with under 90% sensitivity and about 81% specificity, and in testing the same model reached 80%/75%. In validation, progression to ophthalmopathy was predicted by the model with 70.59% sensitivity and roughly 72% specificity, a median of approximately 6.5 months before onset. A discovery cohort of roughly 96 patients, about 43 with Graves' ophthalmopathy and 57 with stable Graves' hyperthyroidism, was used to find distinguishing TCR V-J signatures. Prospective prediction of ophthalmopathy was tested in an independent validation cohort of 18 to 20 hyperthyroidism patients and 17 patients who later progressed to ophthalmopathy. The 80 to 100 discovery patients were randomly divided into training and test sets at a 7:3 ratio. In addition, the study compared T-cell repertoires in thyroid tissue and in blood from roughly six Graves' hyperthyroidism patients. After sampling, hyperthyroidism patients received methimazole starting at 30 mg daily, and ophthalmopathy patients received high-dose intravenous methylprednisolone. The libraries were constructed in a second round of multiplex PCR and then size-selected and purified. Sequencing of the libraries was done on an Illumina HiSeq2000 using paired-end 100 bp reads. Raw data were processed with SOAPnuke, discarding reads with adapters, uncalled bases, mean Phred below 15, or no exact constant-primer or identifier match. High-quality paired reads were merged with COPE v1.2.5, and unique nucleotide sequences were defined as clonotypes. MiTCR v1.1 was used to align the clonotypes against IMGT TRBV, TRBD and TRBJ reference segments. Only V-J combinations with frequency above 0.0001, covering about 99% of repertoires, were analysed. A TCS score was defined as the ratio between F50 (clonal expansion) and ExV (chaos), using BLOSUM62-based TCRdist between CDR3 peptides within each V-J. Welch's t-statistics and random forest reduced around 520 V-J features to 13, which were used in a naive Bayes classifier (R e1071). Sample size was not statistically predetermined, and blinding of investigators to group allocation was not performed. The paper reports TCR Vbeta CDR3 sequencing of 135 peripheral blood samples: approximately 41 ophthalmopathy, under 85 hyperthyroidism and around 17 progressor patients.

This TCR derives from a man between 40 and 49 years old with Graves disease. Donor details come from another sample of the same person, matched by shared clones. The chain joins TRBV10-3 to TRBJ2-7; no confident D gene assignment can be made. This material consisted of peripheral blood mononuclear cells (PBMCs), taken at new diagnosis, from a patient treated with antithyroid drugs. The CDR3 sequence is CAISEPRPPSYEQYF. In nucleotides, the sequence is TGTGCCATCAGTGAGCCCAGGCCTCCCTCCTACGAGCAGTACTTC.